The 24 T cell receptor beta chains reported below all come from one sample, sequenced in a study of tumor-infiltrating lymphocytes in primary liver carcinoma. Bulk tissue was left unsorted, and RNA and DNA were co-extracted from 20-30 mg of it. Using a constant-region primer together with ProtoScript II reverse transcriptase, TCR beta cDNA was made from about 500 ng of total RNA. Slightly modified ARM-PCR with three nested multiplex PCR rounds yielded TCR beta libraries. Researchers ran the first two PCR rounds for about 11 cycles each with TRBV1-TRBV30 forward primers and a C-beta reverse primer. MiXCR was run by TCRdb on the multiplex PCR reads, yielding one entry per CDR3 protein. In the table there are around 81,000 distinct CDR3 sequences, about 64% of which are singletons. The sample comprised liver tumor tissue from sampling region 4. The subset denotes: tumor region T4, right-lateral pole. These receptor sequences come from a woman aged 55-69 years with primary liver carcinoma and hepatitis B virus infection.

The table lists this clonotype with a few counts. A much larger clone is a single base away; this may be a read error. The V and J genes are TRBV6-1 and TRBJ2-1; 7 bases are shared with TRBD2. Losses at the gene ends were 7 bases for V and 1 base for J; bases not matched to a gene: 4. Germline lookup yields CDR1 MNHNS and CDR2 SASEGT. The CDR3 is 14 residues long. The CDR3 DNA reads as TGTGCCAGCAACGAGGGAGGGTCCTACAATGAGCAGTTCTTC. This gives the protein CASNEGGSYNEQFF.

In this sample, this clonotype turned up many times. V and J are TRBV5-4 and TRBJ1-1, with 7 nucleotides matching TRBD1. CDR3 size: 15 residues. Unmatched junction bases numbered 7, after V lost 4 bases and J lost 1 base. The germline CDR1 and CDR2 sequences are SGHNT and YYREEE (reference sequence). The CDR3 region has the DNA TGTGCCAGCAGCCCTGGACAGGACCGGAACACTGAAGCTTTCTTT. It codes for CASSPGQDRNTEAFF.

For this clonotype: Relative to the germline gene, one junction end is altered; a read error may explain this. The chain employs TRBV6-5 and TRBJ1-2, with D tentatively TRBD1 (6 bases). This CDR3 spans 18 amino acids. Germline CDR1 is MNHEY and CDR2 is SVGAGI. This CDR3 reads CASSYRQVGLAANYGYTF. The DNA for the CDR3 is TGTGCCAGCAGTTACCGACAGGTGGGGCTCGCAGCTAACTATGGTTACACCTTC.

By sample share, this clonotype is medium-sized. The gene calls are TRBV12-3 or TRBV12-4 and TRBJ2-6, with D uncertain. The CDR3 is made up of 15 amino acids. V shed 2 bases and J shed 2 bases, with 7 bases lying between them. CDR3 nucleotide sequence: TGTGCCAGCAGTTTACGGAGAGCTGGGGCCAACGTCCTGACTTTC. Translated, it gives CASSLRRAGANVLTF.

The rearrangement links TRBV6-5 to TRBJ2-2; 8 nucleotides agree with TRBD2. This CDR3 region has 15 residues. The V gene end was trimmed by 4 bases and the J gene end by 5 bases; junction bases not matched to a gene: 6. Germline V gene sequence: CDR1 MNHEY, CDR2 SVGAGI. DNA of the CDR3: TGTGCCAGCAGTTCCTCGCGGGGGGTTACCGGGGAGCTGTTTTTT. This encodes CASSSSRGVTGELFF.

Note on this clonotype: A read error is possible here, since a much larger clone lies one base away. The conserved final phenylalanine or tryptophan is absent from the CDR3, which likely points to a read error. This rearrangement joins TRBV6-4 to TRBJ2-3; 7 bases map to TRBD2. From germline, CDR1 is MRHNA and CDR2 SNTAGT. The CDR3 has 16 amino acids. After removal of 0 bases from V and 1 base from J, the junction contained 4 bases not matched to a gene. In DNA form, the CDR3 reads TGTGCCAGCAGTGACTCGGCTAGCGGAGGCACAGATACGCAGTATTCT. Translation: CASSDSASGGTDTQYS.

As concerns this clonotype: A much larger clone differs from this one at a single base, so this may be a read error. The chain recombines TRBV28 with TRBJ2-1, with TRBD2 matching 8 bases. This CDR3 comprises 16 residues. Per germline, CDR1 MDHEN and CDR2 SYDVKM. For the CDR3, the DNA is TGTGCCAGCATTGATTTAGCGGGGAGCTCCTACAATGAGCGGTTCTTC. Protein product: CASIDLAGSSYNERFF.

This rearrangement joins TRBV11-3 to TRBJ2-7, with D perhaps TRBD2 (6 bases). Trimming stripped 5 bases from V and 7 bases from J, with 21 bases between. The CDR3 loop spans 15 amino acids. Germline V gives CDR1 SGHNT, CDR2 YENEEA. The CDR3 DNA reads as TGTGCCAGCAGCCCACGGGAACAGTCGGACTATGAGCAGTACTTC. Amino acids: CASSPREQSDYEQYF.

This clonotype was seen many times. The V and J genes are TRBV6-5 and TRBJ2-2; 9 bases map to TRBD2. Germline-derived CDR1 and CDR2 are MNHEY and SVGAGI. CDR3 length: 17 residues. J gave up 6 bases and V 2 bases, and 10 bases lay outside the gene matches. The CDR3 spells CASSYQLAGPPAGELFF. In nucleotides, the CDR3 is TGTGCCAGCAGTTACCAACTAGCGGGCCCGCCCGCCGGGGAGCTGTTTTTT.

This clonotype came up many times. The chain is built from TRBV6-5 and TRBJ2-3; the D gene could be TRBD1 or TRBD2 (5 bases each). Trimming stripped 6 bases from V and 2 bases from J, with 15 bases between. This CDR3 contains 15 residues. The V gene's germline CDR1 is MNHEY and CDR2 SVGAGI. CDR3 amino acids: CASRRDETFTDTQYF. CDR3 DNA: TGTGCCAGCAGACGGGACGAAACTTTCACAGATACGCAGTATTTT.

This clonotype appeared a single time. The chain uses TRBV5-6 and TRBJ1-2, with a possible D match to TRBD1 (5 bases). V was clipped by 4 bases and J by 2 bases, with 12 bases between them. This CDR3 spans 14 amino acids. Per germline, CDR1 SGHDT and CDR2 YYEEEE. The DNA of the CDR3 is TGTGCCAGCAGCCACAGGACACCAAACTATGGCTACACCTTC. Translated, it gives CASSHRTPNYGYTF.

J is TRBJ2-1 and V is TRBV4-2, with TRBD1 matching 7 bases. This CDR3 has 16 residues. The ends lost 6 bases at V and 9 bases at J; junction bases unmatched: 17. Germline CDR1 LGHNA, CDR2 YNFKEQ. The CDR3 protein is CASSPNDRDSGSEQFF. The CDR3 DNA reads as TGTGCCAGCAGTCCGAACGACAGGGATAGTGGCAGTGAGCAGTTCTTC.

This clonotype has a single count. This may come from a read error, since a much larger clone is one base off. This chain links TRBV20-1 with TRBJ2-4; unclear D gene. The CDR3 consists of 16 residues. Germline V gene lookup returns CDR1 DFQATT and CDR2 SNEGSKA (reference sequence). CDR3 in amino acids: CGAPDKFSVAKNIQYF. The CDR3 nucleotides are TGCGGTGCCCCCGACAAATTCTCCGTGGCCAAAAACATTCAGTACTTC.

As concerns this clonotype: A much larger clone sits a single nucleotide away, making a read error possible. The V and J genes are TRBV28 and TRBJ2-5; 7 bases are a match to TRBD2. Germline lookup yields CDR1 MDHEN and CDR2 SYDVKM. The CDR3 covers 13 residues. CDR3 bases: TGTGCCTGCAGCTCCCCTCGGACTAGGACCCAGTACTTC. This encodes CACSSPRTRTQYF.

To note about this clonotype: Lacking the conserved final phenylalanine or tryptophan, this CDR3 likely reflects a read error. The V call is TRBV10-1, the J call TRBJ2-2, with D possibly being TRBD1 (6 bases). CDR1 and CDR2 (germline): WNHNN, SYGVQD (reference sequence). The CDR3 extends over 16 amino acids. Here the CDR3 reads CASSEFRDGDTRELFS. The CDR3 bases are TGCGCCAGCAGTGAGTTCAGGGATGGGGACACCAGGGAGCTGTTTTCT.

This clonotype was detected ten times or more. The V gene is TRBV28, the J gene TRBJ1-2; D is unresolved. V lost 4 bases to trimming and J lost 4 bases, with 10 bases between them. Germline V gives CDR1 MDHEN, CDR2 SYDVKM. The CDR3 length is 13 residues. CDR3 region: CASSSSGFYGYTF. CDR3 sequence (DNA): TGTGCCAGCAGTTCCTCGGGGTTCTATGGCTACACCTTC.

This clonotype appeared many times. One end of the junction varies from germline; a read error may be responsible. The chain is built from TRBV11-2 and TRBJ1-1, with a weak D call TRBD1 (6 bases). The CDR3 covers 15 residues. The V gene's germline CDR1 is SGHAT and CDR2 FQNNGV. CDR3 DNA: TGTGCCAGCAGCTTAGATCTGGGGGCAGGAACTGGAGCTTTCTTT. This encodes CASSLDLGAGTGAFF.

On this clonotype: Without the conserved terminal phenylalanine or tryptophan, this CDR3 likely stems from a read error. This chain uses TRBV12-5 with TRBJ2-5; D is unclear. Germline CDR1 LGHNT, CDR2 FRNRAP. The CDR3 loop spans 11 amino acids. Trimming stripped 4 bases from V and 5 bases from J, with 5 bases between. In DNA form, the CDR3 reads TGTGCTAGTGGTTGGGGTGAGACCCAGTACTTA. This encodes CASGWGETQYL.

The chain is built from TRBV11-2 and TRBJ2-1; 9 bases match TRBD1. The CDR3 covers 17 residues. Germline assignment: CDR1 SGHAT and CDR2 FQNNGV. CDR3 loop: CTCSLTHGQGYRGEQFF. Here the CDR3 DNA reads TGTACCTGCAGCTTAACCCACGGACAGGGGTATAGGGGTGAGCAGTTCTTC.

A note on this clonotype: A much bigger clone sits one base away, suggesting this may be a read error. The chain joins TRBV29-1 to TRBJ1-1, with no clear D. The CDR3 runs 10 residues. V gave up 7 bases and J gave up 4 bases, with 7 bases separating them. From germline, CDR1 is SQVTM and CDR2 ANQGSEA. The CDR3 here is CSGMSTEAFF. CDR3 bases: TGCAGCGGGATGAGCACTGAAGCTTTCTTT.

With respect to this clonotype: The conserved phenylalanine or tryptophan normally closing the CDR3 is absent here, so this likely arose from a read error. The DNA is left out, because the CDR3 cannot be placed on it with certainty; the CDR3 is given as TCRdb lists it. The chain combines TRBV6-1 with TRBJ1-6; the D call TRBD1 from the table was never checked on the DNA. Germline V CDR1 and CDR2: MNHNS, SASEGT. The CDR3 is 15 amino acids in total, end residues counted. The CDR3 here is CAGRIQGADNSPIHY.

This clonotype was detected only once. At one end the junction does not follow the germline gene, possibly because of a read error. The J gene is TRBJ2-3, the V gene TRBV29-1; D possibly corresponds to TRBD1 (7 bases). The CDR3 has 15 residues. Germline CDR1 is SQVTM and CDR2 is ANQGSEA. CDR3 sequence reads: CSAVQAGRGTDTQFF. The CDR3 region has the DNA TGCAGCGCTGTCCAGGCGGGAAGAGGGACAGATACGCAGTTTTTT.

The J gene is TRBJ1-1, the V gene TRBV6-1, with 11 bases fitting TRBD1. Per germline, CDR1 MNHNS and CDR2 SASEGT. After removal of 9 bases from V and 4 bases from J, the junction contained 7 bases not matched to a gene. This CDR3 comprises 14 residues. CDR3 coding DNA: TGTGCCAGAAGAAACGGGACAGGGGGCACTGAAGCTTTCTTT. It specifies CARRNGTGGTEAFF.

For this clonotype: Relative to the germline gene, one junction end is altered; a read error may explain this. J is TRBJ2-3 and V is TRBV29-1; D is ambiguous. CDR3 length: 14 amino acids. CDR1 SQVTM and CDR2 ANQGSEA come from the germline V gene. The CDR3 loop is CSVETVSVADTQYF. The CDR3 nucleotides read TGCAGTGTTGAGACCGTGAGTGTCGCAGATACGCAGTATTTT.